The following is a TCR beta chain sequence with its context. Its antigen remains unidentified. This specimen belongs to a study of shared clonotypes between healthy human individuals. Study as a whole: A couple of women and three men aged 18 to 49 served as donors. Per donor, three plates held CD4 naive cells, three held CD4 memory, two held CD8 naive and one held CD8 memory. Study-level findings and limits: Generation probabilities were higher for clonotypes shared across all four sorted-subset donors than for unshared ones.

The CDR3 extends over 15 amino acids. V was pared by 5 bases and J by 5 bases, with 7 bases of the junction left unmatched. Germline assignment: CDR1 PRHDT and CDR2 FYEKMQ (reference sequence). Naive CD8 cells lacked CD45RO and underwent positive selection for CCR7, leaving out terminally differentiated effector memory CD45RA+ cells. Healthy adults negative for HIV, lacking recent acute infections or vaccinations, served as donors. Sequenced by immunoSEQ multiplex PCR; TCRdb stores in-frame clones only, minus some. In the table there are some 2 million clones, less than 95% of which are singletons. This TCR came from a man between 18 and 35 years old in good health. This rearrangement joins TRBV13 to TRBJ2-1, with 9 bases fitting TRBD1. The sequencing sample was made of naive CD8+ T cells sorted from blood. The DNA of the CDR3 is TGTGCCAGCAGCCTACAGGGGGCCGGGCACAATGAGCAGTTCTTC. Its translation: CASSLQGAGHNEQFF.